This T cell receptor (beta chain) was identified in a study of identical twins (TCRdb year 2016). With regard to the full study: To test whether fetal clonotypes persist, the study used deep sequencing on TCR alpha and beta repertoires from monozygotic twins, unrelated adults of various ages, and cord blood. To rule out contamination, replicate twin experiments were performed at different times with different library preparation protocols.

All donors were healthy Caucasians. The twin cohort consisted of three pairs of female monozygotic twins, all aged roughly 18 to 30 years. The RNA used for TCR libraries was isolated from peripheral blood mononuclear cells. Library generation was performed with 5' RACE. This sample was sequenced with an Illumina HiSeq 2000. A universal primer binding site was introduced by template switching, and a unique molecular identifier was present in the final cDNA, enabling accurate counting of TCR cDNA molecules. Specific primers in the conserved constant-segment region were used to synthesize first-strand cDNA for the TCR alpha and beta chains. To control for contamination, every cDNA library carried two barcodes: a SMART-Mk sample barcode plus Illumina barcodes. TruSeq adapter sequences along with Illumina sample barcodes were introduced in two successive PCR steps. Sequencing of the TCR alpha and beta cDNA libraries was done on the Illumina HiSeq platform using custom primers. The published analysis was carried out like this. Raw reads were processed with MiGEC to extract unique molecular identifiers, and MiXCR was used to determine CDR3 positions. Recombination models were inferred per individual with the repgenHMM and IGoR tools using an EM algorithm. The analysis of shared clonotypes was done with the tcR package in R, with sharing normalized by the product of cloneset sizes. To study raw recombination without the effects of thymic and clonal selection, out-of-frame nonproductive sequences were analyzed. In-frame beta chains were kept once TCRdb had trimmed the public reads at Q25 with fastp and called clones with MiXCR. Merged by CDR3 protein, the rows form single entries marked with the most common genes and DNA. These V and J calls rely on TCRdb rather than the paper's analysis. The sample contains roughly 700,000 distinct CDR3 sequences, around 8.3% of them found a single time. Roughly 0.9% of the sample is taken by the ten largest.

On this clonotype itself: What this receptor recognizes is not known. No much larger clonotype is one base removed from it; base qualities were not supplied.

The CDR3 sequence holds 18 residues, the cysteine and phenylalanine included. Only the CDR3 portion is preserved as DNA: 54 bases, with reading frame beginning at the first base. Trimming removed 0 bases from V and 6 bases from J; the gene matches leave 14 bases unexplained. From a lookup of the germline V gene, CDR1 and CDR2 are MNHEY and SVGEGT. Findings and caveats that apply to the study as a whole: Because the same donors could not be followed over many years, conclusions were based on cross-sectional statistical analysis. Abundant cord blood beta clonotypes had fewer insertions, young adult naive repertoires showed a similar but weaker trend, and memory repertoires showed no such trend. In monozygotic twins, out-of-frame TCR alpha sharing was systematically underestimated by recombination models, although the models agreed with sharing between unrelated individuals. Zero-insertion analyses could be partly confounded by invariant T cells such as MAIT and iNKT, though diverse VJ usage argued against such confounding for most clonotypes. Excess twin sharing in beta out-of-frame sequences was weaker because fewer shared sequences lowered the signal-to-noise ratio. Compared with coincidental sharing between unrelated individuals, out-of-frame TCR alpha sequences shared between twins showed an excess of sequences with low generation probability.

This sample also appeared in a second study, on yellow fever vaccine responses in identical twins. The second investigation adds: The T cell response to vaccination in identical twins was reported by the authors to appear partly convergent and partly personalized. In the study, vaccine-responding T cell clones were precisely tracked in identical twins.

The sample taken for sequencing was PBMCs. The origin of this receptor is a woman under 30 in good health. The chain was built from TRBV6-2 or TRBV6-3 and TRBJ2-1, with TRBD2 identical over 7 junction bases. DNA sequence: TGTGCCAGCAGTTACTCGACGTTACGAGGGAGGGCGAGCAATGAGCAGTTCTTC. It is translated as CASSYSTLRGRASNEQFF.